The 19 T cell receptor beta chains below all came from one sample that was sequenced in a study of CD8 T cell repertoires and HIV-1 epitope variants. Their target antigens are unknown. Clones were read by immunoSEQ multiplex PCR, and TCRdb kept only the in-frame ones, dropping some. The sample records fewer than 7,000 clones, about two thirds being singletons. Sequenced sample: cultured CD8+ T cells derived from PBMCs. These receptors all come from a male donor with HIV.

In this sample, this clone is medium-sized. V is TRBV14 and J is TRBJ2-2; D uncertain. With 6 bases removed from V and 0 bases from J, the gap between germline ends came to 8 bases. CDR3 length: 14 residues. Germline V CDR1 and CDR2: SGHDN, FVKESK. The CDR3 DNA reads as TGTGCCAGCAGGCTAGAAGCGAACACCGGGGAGCTGTTTTTT. It codes for CASRLEANTGELFF.

The V and J genes are TRBV11-2 and TRBJ2-1; 7 bases are a match to TRBD1. J gave up 7 bases and V 1 base, and 7 bases lay outside the gene matches. Looked up from germline, CDR1 is SGHAT and CDR2 is FQNNGV. This CDR3 is 15 amino acids long. The CDR3 is CASSLVRGILNEQFF. Here the CDR3 DNA reads TGTGCCAGCAGCTTAGTCAGGGGGATTTTAAATGAGCAGTTCTTC.

The rearrangement uses TRBV28 and TRBJ2-1; 9 bases align to TRBD2. The germline gives CDR1 MDHEN, CDR2 SYDVKM. Losses at the gene ends were 3 bases for V and 4 bases for J; bases not matched to a gene: 4. CDR3 length: 15 amino acids. The CDR3 spells CASSLRGRGYNEQFF. CDR3 nucleotide sequence: TGTGCCAGCAGTTTGCGCGGGAGGGGATACAATGAGCAGTTCTTC. Drawing the rest from reference TRBV28 and TRBJ2-1, the complete variable domain is DVKVTQSSRYLVKRTGEKVFLECVQDMDHENMFWYRQDPGLGLRLIYFSYDVKMKEKGDIPEGYSVSREKKERFSLILESASTNQTSMYLCASSLRGRGYNEQFFGPGTRLTVL.

Of note for this clone: One end of the junction varies from germline; a read error may be responsible. J is TRBJ2-7 and V is TRBV2; 9 positions agree with TRBD2. The CDR3 is 13 amino acids. Germline V gives CDR1 SNHLY, CDR2 FYNNEI. The CDR3 bases are TGTGCCAGCAGTGAAGGTTCTAGCGGGAAGGGGAGATTC. Translating gives CASSEGSSGKGRF.

This sequence joins TRBV9 and TRBJ1-1; D uncertain. CDR1 and CDR2 (germline): SGDLS, YYNGEE. Trimming removed 5 bases from V and 1 base from J, with 12 bases in between. The CDR3 covers 14 residues. Here the CDR3 reads CASSSPGGNTEAFF. The CDR3 DNA is TGTGCCAGCAGTTCCCCAGGCGGGAACACTGAAGCTTTCTTT.

This clone was found a few times. The chain employs TRBV13 and TRBJ1-2; D might be TRBD1 (6 bases). V was cut by 5 bases and J by 0 bases, with 13 bases left in between. The CDR3 is 15 amino acids. CDR1 is PRHDT and CDR2 is FYEKMQ in the germline V gene (reference sequence). The CDR3 nucleotides read TGTGCCAGCAGCCCCAGACAGGTAGCTAACTATGGCTACACCTTC. Protein product: CASSPRQVANYGYTF.

The V and J genes are TRBV19 and TRBJ1-2, with 8 bases that match TRBD1. V shed 9 bases, J shed 1 base, and the junction held 10 bases outside the gene matches. The germline V gene encodes CDR1 LNHDA and CDR2 SQIVND (reference sequence). The CDR3 runs to 15 residues. The CDR3 sequence: CASNPSGGGNYGYTF. CDR3 DNA: TGTGCCAGCAATCCCTCAGGGGGCGGTAACTATGGCTACACCTTC.

The V gene is TRBV12-2, the J gene TRBJ2-2; the DNA was not used to check the table's D call, TRBD2. TRBV12-2 represents a pseudogene. The CDR3 is 16 residues long. Here the CDR3 reads CASRLAWREDTGELFF. The CDR3 region has the DNA TGTGCAAGTCGCTTAGCCTGGCGGGAGGACACCGGGGAGCTGTTTTTT.

The chain carries TRBV5-1 and TRBJ2-7; the match to TRBD1 covers 7 bases. After removal of 4 bases from V and 2 bases from J, the junction contained 9 bases not matched to a gene. The CDR3 runs to 15 residues. Germline-derived CDR1 and CDR2 are SGHRS and YFSETQ. The CDR3 sequence: CASSPDRFETYEQYF. The CDR3 DNA sequence: TGCGCCAGCAGCCCGGACAGGTTCGAGACCTACGAGCAGTACTTC.

Only a few counts were recorded for this clone. The chain recombines TRBV18 with TRBJ1-2, with 8 bases fitting TRBD1. V gave up 4 bases and J gave up 2 bases; unmatched junction bases: 6. The CDR3 is 15 residues long. Per germline, CDR1 KGHSH and CDR2 LQKENI. The CDR3 loop reads CASSLQDRANYGYTF. CDR3 DNA sequence: TGTGCCAGCTCACTACAGGACAGGGCGAACTATGGCTACACCTTC.

In DNA, the CDR3 is TGTGCCAGTAGTCCCGGACAGGGGTTCTACTACGAGCAGTACTTC. Translation: CASSPGQGFYYEQYF. The chain is built from TRBV19 and TRBJ2-7, with 9 bases aligning to TRBD1. The length of the CDR3 is 15 residues. Per the germline V gene, CDR1 is LNHDA and CDR2 is SQIVND (reference sequence). Unmatched junction bases numbered 8, after V lost 5 bases and J lost 3 bases.

The V gene is TRBV11-2, the J gene TRBJ1-2; D perhaps matches TRBD1 (6 bases). V gave up 5 bases and J gave up 5 bases, with 18 bases separating them. Germline V gene data show CDR1 as SGHAT and CDR2 as FQNNGV. CDR3 length: 15 residues. The CDR3 region has the DNA TGTGCCAGCAGCCCTCCAGGGGTTCAAACTTATGGCTACACCTTC. Protein: CASSPPGVQTYGYTF.

CDR3 nucleotide sequence: TGCGCCAGCAGTGAACGTGGGACAGGGAGGGAGCAGTACTTC. Its translation is CASSERGTGREQYF. J is TRBJ2-7 and V is TRBV10-1; 9 bases line up with TRBD1. CDR3 length: 14 residues. CDR1 is WNHNN and CDR2 is SYGVQD in the germline V gene (reference sequence). The trim removed 3 bases at V and 7 bases at J, leaving 7 bases unmatched.

The chain uses TRBV27 and TRBJ1-2; 7 nucleotides match TRBD1. The length of the CDR3 is 14 residues. Germline V gives CDR1 MNHEY, CDR2 SMNVEV (reference sequence). With 2 bases clipped from V and 4 bases from J, the junction kept 4 bases outside the gene matches. The CDR3 coding sequence is TGTGCCAGCAGTTTAGGGGGACAGACCTATGGCTACACCTTC. Translation: CASSLGGQTYGYTF.

The chain employs TRBV28 and TRBJ1-5; 9 bases are shared with TRBD1. Losses at the gene ends were 5 bases for V and 4 bases for J; bases not matched to a gene: 9. Germline V gene sequence: CDR1 MDHEN, CDR2 SYDVKM. This CDR3 contains 16 residues. The CDR3 nucleotides read TGTGCCAGCAGTCACGAACAGGGGGCACTAAATCAGCCCCAGCATTTT. Translated: CASSHEQGALNQPQHF.

The rearrangement uses TRBV19 and TRBJ1-5, with D hard to call. From germline, CDR1 is LNHDA and CDR2 SQIVND (reference sequence). V was trimmed by 4 bases and J by 1 base, leaving 8 bases between them. The CDR3 is made up of 14 amino acids. CDR3 residues: CASSTARSNQPQHF. The CDR3 DNA sequence: TGTGCCAGTAGTACGGCAAGGAGCAATCAGCCCCAGCATTTT.

The chain combines TRBV5-4 with TRBJ2-7; 12 bases line up with TRBD2. This CDR3 is built from 20 residues. Trimming at V came to 1 base and at J to 4 bases, leaving 18 bases not matched to a gene. The germline CDR1 and CDR2 sequences are SGHNT and YYREEE (reference sequence). The chain's CDR3 is CASSLLISSGRASRGYEQYF. The CDR3, as DNA: TGTGCCAGCAGCTTGTTGATCTCTAGCGGGAGGGCCAGTAGAGGGTACGAGCAGTACTTC.

This clone was observed a few times. The chain carries TRBV6-6 and TRBJ2-7, with 7 bases identical to TRBD1. After removal of 2 bases from V and 5 bases from J, the junction contained 3 bases not matched to a gene. Germline CDR1 is MNHNY and CDR2 is SVGAGI (reference sequence). The CDR3 loop spans 13 amino acids. CDR3 in DNA: TGTGCCAGCAGTTACCAGGGGGTGAACGAGCAGTACTTC. It yields the protein CASSYQGVNEQYF.

J is TRBJ2-3 and V is TRBV28; the D gene is possibly TRBD2 (6 bases). V was trimmed by 7 bases and J by 0 bases, leaving 17 bases between them. The germline V gene encodes CDR1 MDHEN and CDR2 SYDVKM. CDR3 length: 16 residues. The CDR3 DNA reads as TGTGCCAGCACCACCCTAGGCGGGAAGAGCACAGATACGCAGTATTTT. Protein product: CASTTLGGKSTDTQYF.